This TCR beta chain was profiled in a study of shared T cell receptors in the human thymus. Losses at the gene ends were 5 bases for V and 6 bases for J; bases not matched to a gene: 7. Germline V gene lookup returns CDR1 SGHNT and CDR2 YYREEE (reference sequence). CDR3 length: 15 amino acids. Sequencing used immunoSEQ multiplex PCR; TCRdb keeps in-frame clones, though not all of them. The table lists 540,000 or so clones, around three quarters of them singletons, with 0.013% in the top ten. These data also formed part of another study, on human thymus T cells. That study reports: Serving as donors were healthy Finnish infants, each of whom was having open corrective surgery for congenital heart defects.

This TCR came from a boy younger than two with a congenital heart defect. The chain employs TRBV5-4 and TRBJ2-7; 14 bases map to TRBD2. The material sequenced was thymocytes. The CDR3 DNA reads TGTGCCAGCAGTTCCGGGACTAGCGGGAGTGGCGAGCAGTACTTC. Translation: CASSSGTSGSGEQYF.